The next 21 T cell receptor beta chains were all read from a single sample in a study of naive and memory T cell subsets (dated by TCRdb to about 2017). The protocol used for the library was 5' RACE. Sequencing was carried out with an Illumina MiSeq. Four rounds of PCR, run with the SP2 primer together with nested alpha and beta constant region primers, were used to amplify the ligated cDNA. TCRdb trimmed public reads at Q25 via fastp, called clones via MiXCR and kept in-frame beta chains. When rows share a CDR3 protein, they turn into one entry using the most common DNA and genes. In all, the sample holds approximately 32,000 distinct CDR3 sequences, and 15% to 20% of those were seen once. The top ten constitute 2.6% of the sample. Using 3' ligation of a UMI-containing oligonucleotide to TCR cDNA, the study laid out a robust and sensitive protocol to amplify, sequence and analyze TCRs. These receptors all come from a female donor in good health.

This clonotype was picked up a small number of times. As DNA, the CDR3 is TGTGCCAGCAGTTACTCCCCTAGCGGTGGAGGGCAGTTCTTC. It translates to CASSYSPSGGGQFF. The rearrangement joins TRBV6-2 or TRBV6-3 to TRBJ2-1; 7 bases line up with TRBD2. CDR3 length equals 14 residues. Trimming removed 0 bases from V and 12 bases from J; junction bases left unmatched: 8. Looked up from germline, CDR1 is MNHEY and CDR2 is SVGEGT.

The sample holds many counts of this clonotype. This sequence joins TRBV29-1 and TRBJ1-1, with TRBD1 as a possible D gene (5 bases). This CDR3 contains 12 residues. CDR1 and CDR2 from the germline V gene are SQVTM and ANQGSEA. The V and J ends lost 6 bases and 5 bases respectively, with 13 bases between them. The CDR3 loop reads CSVRRDGTEAFF. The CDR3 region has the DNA TGCAGCGTGCGCAGGGATGGTACTGAAGCTTTCTTT. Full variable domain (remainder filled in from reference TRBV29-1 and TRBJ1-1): SAVISQKPSRDICQRGTSLTIQCQVDSQVTMMFWYRQQPGQSLTLIATANQGSEATYESGFVIDKFPISRPNLTFSTLTVSNMSPEDSSIYLCSVRRDGTEAFFGQGTRLTVV.

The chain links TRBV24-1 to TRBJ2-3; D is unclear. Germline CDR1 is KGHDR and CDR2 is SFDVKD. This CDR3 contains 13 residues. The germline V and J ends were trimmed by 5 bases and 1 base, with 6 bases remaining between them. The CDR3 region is CATSVDGTDTQYF. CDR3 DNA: TGTGCCACCAGTGTTGACGGCACAGATACGCAGTATTTT.

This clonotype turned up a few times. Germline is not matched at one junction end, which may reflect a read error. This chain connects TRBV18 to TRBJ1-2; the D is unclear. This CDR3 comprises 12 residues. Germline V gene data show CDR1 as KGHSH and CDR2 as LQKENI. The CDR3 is CASSPGNYGDTF. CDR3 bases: TGTGCCAGCTCACCGGGGAACTATGGCGACACCTTC. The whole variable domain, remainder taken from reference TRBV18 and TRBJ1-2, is NAGVMQNPRHLVRRRGQEARLRCSPMKGHSHVYWYRQLPEEGLKFMVYLQKENIIDESGMPKERFSAEFPKEGPSILRIQQVVRGDSAAYFCASSPGNYGDTFGSGTRLTVV.

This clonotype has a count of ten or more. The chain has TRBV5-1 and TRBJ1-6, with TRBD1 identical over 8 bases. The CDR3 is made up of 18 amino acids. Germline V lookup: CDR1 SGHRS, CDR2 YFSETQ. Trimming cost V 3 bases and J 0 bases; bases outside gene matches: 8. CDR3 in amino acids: CASSSGTGDSSYNSPLHF. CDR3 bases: TGCGCCAGCAGCTCCGGGACAGGCGACAGCTCCTATAATTCACCCCTCCACTTT.

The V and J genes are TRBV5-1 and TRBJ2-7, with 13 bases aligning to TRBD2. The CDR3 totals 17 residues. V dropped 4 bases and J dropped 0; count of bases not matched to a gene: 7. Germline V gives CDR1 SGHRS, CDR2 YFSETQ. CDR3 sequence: CASSPGLAGQSSYEQYF. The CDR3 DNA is TGCGCCAGCAGCCCGGGACTAGCGGGGCAATCCTCCTACGAGCAGTACTTC. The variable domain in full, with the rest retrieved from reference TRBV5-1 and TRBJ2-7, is KAGVTQTPRYLIKTRGQQVTLSCSPISGHRSVSWYQQTPGQGLQFLFEYFSETQRNKGNFPGRFSGRQFSNSRSEMNVSTLELGDSALYLCASSPGLAGQSSYEQYFGPGTRLTVT.

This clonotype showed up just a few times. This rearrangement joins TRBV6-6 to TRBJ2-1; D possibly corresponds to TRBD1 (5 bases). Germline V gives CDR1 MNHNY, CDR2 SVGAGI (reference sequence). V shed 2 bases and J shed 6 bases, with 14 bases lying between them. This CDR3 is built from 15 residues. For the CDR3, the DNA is TGTGCCAGCAGTTACGCTTTTTCTGGGGCCAATGAGCAGTTCTTC. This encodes CASSYAFSGANEQFF.

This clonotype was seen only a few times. The CDR3 reads CSVGRDNTDTQYF. The CDR3 nucleotides read TGCAGCGTTGGCAGGGATAACACAGATACGCAGTATTTT. The chain is built from TRBV29-1 and TRBJ2-3; maybe TRBD1 (5 bases). Trimming shortened V by 4 bases and J by 2 bases, and 10 bases separated the two germline ends. CDR1 and CDR2 from the germline V gene are SQVTM and ANQGSEA. CDR3 length equals 13 residues.

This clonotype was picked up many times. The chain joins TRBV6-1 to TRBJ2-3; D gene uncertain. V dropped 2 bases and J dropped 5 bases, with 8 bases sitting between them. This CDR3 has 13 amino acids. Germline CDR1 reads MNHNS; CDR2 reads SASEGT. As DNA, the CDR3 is TGTGCCAGCAGTGAAACACAAAAAGATACGCAGTATTTT. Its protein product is CASSETQKDTQYF.

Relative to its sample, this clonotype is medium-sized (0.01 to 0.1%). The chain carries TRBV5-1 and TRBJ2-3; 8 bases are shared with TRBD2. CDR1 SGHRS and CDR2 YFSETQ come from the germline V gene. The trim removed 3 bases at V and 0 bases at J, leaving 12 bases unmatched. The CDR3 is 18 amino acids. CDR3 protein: CASSSDFAGGHSTDTQYF. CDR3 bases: TGCGCCAGCAGCTCAGATTTTGCGGGGGGCCACAGCACAGATACGCAGTATTTT. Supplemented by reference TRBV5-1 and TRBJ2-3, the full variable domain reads KAGVTQTPRYLIKTRGQQVTLSCSPISGHRSVSWYQQTPGQGLQFLFEYFSETQRNKGNFPGRFSGRQFSNSRSEMNVSTLELGDSALYLCASSSDFAGGHSTDTQYFGPGTRLTVL.

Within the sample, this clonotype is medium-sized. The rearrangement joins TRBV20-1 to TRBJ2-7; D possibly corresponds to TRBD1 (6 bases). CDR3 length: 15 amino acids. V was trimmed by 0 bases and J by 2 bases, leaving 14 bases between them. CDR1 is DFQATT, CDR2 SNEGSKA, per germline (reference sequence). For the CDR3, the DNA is TGCAGTGCTAGAGATCGGGACAAGGGAACCTACGAGCAGTACTTC. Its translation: CSARDRDKGTYEQYF.

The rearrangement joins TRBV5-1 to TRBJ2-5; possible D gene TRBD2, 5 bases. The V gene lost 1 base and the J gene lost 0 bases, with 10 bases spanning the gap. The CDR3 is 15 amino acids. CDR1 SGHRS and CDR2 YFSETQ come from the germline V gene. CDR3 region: CASSLSGRNQETQYF. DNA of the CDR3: TGCGCCAGCAGCTTGTCGGGGAGAAACCAAGAGACCCAGTACTTC.

CDR3 DNA: TGTGCCAGCAGTTCGCCGGGACTGCCACCCTACGAGCAGTACTTC. This translates into CASSSPGLPPYEQYF. The chain carries TRBV12-3 or TRBV12-4 and TRBJ2-7; D is perhaps TRBD2 (6 bases). There are 15 residues in the CDR3. Trimming shortened V by 4 bases and J by 2 bases, and 15 bases separated the two germline ends.

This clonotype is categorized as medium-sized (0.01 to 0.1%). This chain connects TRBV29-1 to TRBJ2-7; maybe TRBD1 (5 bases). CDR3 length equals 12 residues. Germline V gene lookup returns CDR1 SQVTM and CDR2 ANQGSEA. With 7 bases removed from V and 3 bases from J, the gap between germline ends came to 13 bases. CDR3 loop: CSAKGNRYEQYF. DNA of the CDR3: TGCAGCGCTAAGGGGAACCGCTACGAGCAGTACTTC.

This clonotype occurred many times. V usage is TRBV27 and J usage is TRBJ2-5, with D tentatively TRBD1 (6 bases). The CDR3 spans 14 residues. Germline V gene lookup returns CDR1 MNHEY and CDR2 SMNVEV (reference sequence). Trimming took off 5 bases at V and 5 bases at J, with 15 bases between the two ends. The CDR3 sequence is CASSPGTRRETQYF. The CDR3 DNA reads TGTGCCAGCAGTCCGGGGACACGGAGGGAGACCCAGTACTTC.

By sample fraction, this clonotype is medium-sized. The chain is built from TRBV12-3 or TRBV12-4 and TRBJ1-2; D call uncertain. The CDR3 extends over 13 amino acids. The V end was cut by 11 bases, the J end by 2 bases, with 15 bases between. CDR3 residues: CAVYGPSNYGYTF. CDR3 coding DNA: TGTGCCGTCTATGGCCCCTCCAACTATGGCTACACCTTC.

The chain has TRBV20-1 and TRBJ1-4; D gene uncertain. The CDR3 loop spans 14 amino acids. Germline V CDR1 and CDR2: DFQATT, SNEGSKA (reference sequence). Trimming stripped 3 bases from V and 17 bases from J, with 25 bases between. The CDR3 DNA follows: TGCAGTGCTAGTGAGGGTGTAAACCACTCCCCTGTTTTTTTT. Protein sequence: CSASEGVNHSPVFF.

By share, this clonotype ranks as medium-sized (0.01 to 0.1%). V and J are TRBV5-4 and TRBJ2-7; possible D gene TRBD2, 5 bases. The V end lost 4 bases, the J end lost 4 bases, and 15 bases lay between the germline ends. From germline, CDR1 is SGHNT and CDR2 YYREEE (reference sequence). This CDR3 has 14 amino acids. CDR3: CASSLLRRPYEQYF. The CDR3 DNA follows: TGTGCCAGCAGCCTACTCAGGAGGCCTTACGAGCAGTACTTC.

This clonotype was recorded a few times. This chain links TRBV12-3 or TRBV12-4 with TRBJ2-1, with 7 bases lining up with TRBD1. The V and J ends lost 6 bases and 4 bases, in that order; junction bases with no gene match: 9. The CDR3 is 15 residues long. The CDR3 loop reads CASSPTGVAYNEQFF. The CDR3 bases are TGTGCCAGCAGCCCTACAGGGGTGGCGTACAATGAGCAGTTCTTC.

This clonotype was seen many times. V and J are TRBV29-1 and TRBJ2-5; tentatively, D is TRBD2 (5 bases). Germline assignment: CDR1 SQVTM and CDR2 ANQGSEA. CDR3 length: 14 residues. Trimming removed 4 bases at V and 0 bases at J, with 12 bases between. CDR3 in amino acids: CSVVGIQNQETQYF. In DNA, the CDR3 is TGCAGCGTTGTCGGGATACAGAACCAAGAGACCCAGTACTTC.

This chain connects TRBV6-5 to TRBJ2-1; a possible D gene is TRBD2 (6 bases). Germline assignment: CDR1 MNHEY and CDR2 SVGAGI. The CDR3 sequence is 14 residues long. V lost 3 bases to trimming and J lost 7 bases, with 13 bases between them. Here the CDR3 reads CASSYGGALNEQFF. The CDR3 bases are TGTGCCAGCAGTTATGGAGGGGCGCTTAATGAGCAGTTCTTC.